A selection of T cell receptor beta chains follows, all from one sample in a study of identical twins. Each CDR3 protein gets one entry after TCRdb re-called the 5' RACE reads with MiXCR. This sample has more than 1.5 million distinct CDR3 sequences, with about 30% found just once. Sequenced sample: cord blood. The receptors were gathered from a newborn girl in good health. Both conserved end residues are trimmed from each CDR3. D genes are given only for firm matches.

v_call	j_call	d_call	cdr3_aa
TRBV5-5	TRBJ2-5	.	ASSFRSGGRETQY
TRBV20-1	TRBJ2-7	.	SAPLARKSEQY
TRBV24-1	TRBJ2-1	.	ATSDSGPGYYNEQF
TRBV5-1	TRBJ2-1	.	ASSLVLSPADEQF
TRBV12-3/TRBV12-4	TRBJ2-5	TRBD2	ASSRHLAGVDNEQY
TRBV9	TRBJ2-3	TRBD2	ASSSRLAEVHTQY
TRBV20-1	TRBJ2-7	TRBD2	SARDQTSGGSYEQY
TRBV11-2	TRBJ2-1	TRBD2	ASSLISGNSYNEQF
TRBV20-1	TRBJ1-1	.	SARPRRPRSRTEAF
TRBV28	TRBJ2-1	TRBD2	ASSPGLAGRSYNEQF
TRBV7-9	TRBJ2-4	.	ASTAAYKGLIKNIQY
TRBV3-1	TRBJ1-6	.	ASSKGTASGNSPLH
TRBV27	TRBJ1-1	.	ASSIIGEQPNTEAF
TRBV28	TRBJ2-7	.	ASSFGGGRPSSYEQY
TRBV20-1	TRBJ2-5	TRBD2	SARRGLEETQY
TRBV12-3/TRBV12-4	TRBJ1-5	TRBD1	ASSPPRDRGYQPQH
TRBV29-1	TRBJ2-1	TRBD2	SVVASGTYNEQF
TRBV7-2	TRBJ2-3	.	ASSLVAPLQY
TRBV5-8	TRBJ2-5	.	ASSLGAIGVQETQY
TRBV7-2	TRBJ1-3	TRBD1	ASSLARTGGNTIY
TRBV7-9	TRBJ2-5	.	ASSLMSDSEQY
TRBV7-9	TRBJ1-6	.	ASSLDGSSPLH
TRBV7-8	.	TRBD2	AGSLGTSSYNKQY
TRBV11-3	TRBJ2-5	TRBD1	ASRPTGSSQETQY
TRBV3-1	TRBJ1-2	.	ASSQSGNYGYT
TRBV3-1	TRBJ2-7	TRBD2	ASSQTLSAGLARHEQY
TRBV29-1	TRBJ1-1	.	SVELESWGTEAF
TRBV27	.	TRBD2	ASTTGLADYNEQY
TRBV20-1	TRBJ2-5	TRBD2	SARDPSGGRLWQY
TRBV4-1	TRBJ2-1	TRBD2	ASSLAGTSGRPF
TRBV24-1	TRBJ1-2	.	ATSEGPSGYGYT